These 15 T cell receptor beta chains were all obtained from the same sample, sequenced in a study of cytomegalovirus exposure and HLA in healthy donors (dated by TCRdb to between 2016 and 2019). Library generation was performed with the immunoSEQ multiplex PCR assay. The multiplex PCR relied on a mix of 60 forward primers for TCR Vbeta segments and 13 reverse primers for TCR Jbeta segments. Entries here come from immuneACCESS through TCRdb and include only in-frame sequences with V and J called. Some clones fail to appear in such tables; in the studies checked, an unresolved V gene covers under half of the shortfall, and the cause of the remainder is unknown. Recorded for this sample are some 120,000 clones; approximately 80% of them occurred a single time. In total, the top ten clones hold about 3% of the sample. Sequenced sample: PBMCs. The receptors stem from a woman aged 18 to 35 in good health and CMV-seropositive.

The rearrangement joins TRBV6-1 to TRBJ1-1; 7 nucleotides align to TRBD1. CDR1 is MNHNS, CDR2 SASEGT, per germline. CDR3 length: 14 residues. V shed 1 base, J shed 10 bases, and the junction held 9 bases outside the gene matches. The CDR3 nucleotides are TGTGCCAGCAGTGAAGAGGGCGTAAGGGGGCGAGCTTTCTTT. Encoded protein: CASSEEGVRGRAFF.

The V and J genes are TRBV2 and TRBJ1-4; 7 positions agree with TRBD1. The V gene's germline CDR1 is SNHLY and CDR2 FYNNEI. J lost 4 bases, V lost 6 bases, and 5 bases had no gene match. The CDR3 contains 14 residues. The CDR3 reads CASSRGQHNEKLFF. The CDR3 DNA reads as TGTGCCAGCAGCCGGGGACAGCATAATGAAAAACTGTTTTTT.

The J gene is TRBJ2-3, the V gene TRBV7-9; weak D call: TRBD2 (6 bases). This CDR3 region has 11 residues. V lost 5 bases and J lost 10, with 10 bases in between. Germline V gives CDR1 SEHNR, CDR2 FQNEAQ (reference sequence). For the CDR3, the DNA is TGTGCCAGCAGCATTACGGGGGCGCAGTATTTT. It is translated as CASSITGAQYF.

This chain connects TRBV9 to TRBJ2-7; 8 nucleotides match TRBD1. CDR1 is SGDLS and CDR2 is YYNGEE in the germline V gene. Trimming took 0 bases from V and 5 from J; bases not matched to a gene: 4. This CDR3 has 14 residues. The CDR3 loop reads CASSVVAGGHEQYF. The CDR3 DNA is TGTGCCAGCAGCGTAGTTGCAGGGGGCCACGAGCAGTACTTC.

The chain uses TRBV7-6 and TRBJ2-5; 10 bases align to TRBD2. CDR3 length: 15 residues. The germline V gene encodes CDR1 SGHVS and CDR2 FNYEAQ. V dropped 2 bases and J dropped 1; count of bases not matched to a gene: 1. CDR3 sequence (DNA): TGTGCCAGCAGCTTACTAGCGGGGGCCCAAGAGACCCAGTACTTC. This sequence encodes CASSLLAGAQETQYF.

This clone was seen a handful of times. CDR3 residues: CASSVGAPTRGELFF. In nucleotides, the CDR3 is TGTGCCAGCAGCGTAGGAGCCCCTACCAGGGGTGAACTGTTTTTT. The chain uses TRBV9 and TRBJ2-2, with D possibly TRBD1 on 6 matching bases. From germline, CDR1 is SGDLS and CDR2 YYNGEE. V was clipped by 0 bases and J by 14 bases, with 20 bases between them. The length of the CDR3 is 15 residues.

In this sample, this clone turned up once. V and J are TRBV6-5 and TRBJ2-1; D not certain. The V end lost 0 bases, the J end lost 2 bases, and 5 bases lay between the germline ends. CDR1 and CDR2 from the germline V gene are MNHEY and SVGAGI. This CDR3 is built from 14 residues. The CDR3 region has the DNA TGTGCCAGCAGTTACTCGTATACCTACAATGAGCAGTTCTTC. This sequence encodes CASSYSYTYNEQFF.

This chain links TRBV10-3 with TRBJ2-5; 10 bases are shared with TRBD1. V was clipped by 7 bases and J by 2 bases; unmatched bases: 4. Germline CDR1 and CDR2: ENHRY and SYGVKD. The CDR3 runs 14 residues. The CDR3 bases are TGTGCCATCAAACCGGGACAGGGGCAAGAGACCCAGTACTTC. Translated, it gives CAIKPGQGQETQYF.

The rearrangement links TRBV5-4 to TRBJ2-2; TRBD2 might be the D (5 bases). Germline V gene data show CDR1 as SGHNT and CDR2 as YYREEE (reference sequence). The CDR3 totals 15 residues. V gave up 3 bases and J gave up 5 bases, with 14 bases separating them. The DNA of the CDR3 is TGTGCCAGCAGCTCCGTAGGACTGAGGACCGGGGAGCTGTTTTTT. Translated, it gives CASSSVGLRTGELFF.

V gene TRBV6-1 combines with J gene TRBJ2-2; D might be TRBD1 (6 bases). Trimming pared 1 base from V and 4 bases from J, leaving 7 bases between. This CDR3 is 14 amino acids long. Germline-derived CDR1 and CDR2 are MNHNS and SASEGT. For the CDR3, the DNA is TGTGCCAGCAGTGAAGTAGGGGGCACCGGGGAGCTGTTTTTT. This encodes CASSEVGGTGELFF.

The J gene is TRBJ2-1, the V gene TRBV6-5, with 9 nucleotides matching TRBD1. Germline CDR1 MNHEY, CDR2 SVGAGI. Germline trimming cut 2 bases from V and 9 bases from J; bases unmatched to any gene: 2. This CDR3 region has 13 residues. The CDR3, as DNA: TGTGCCAGCAGTTACGGGACAGGGAGTGAGCAGTTCTTC. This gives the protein CASSYGTGSEQFF.

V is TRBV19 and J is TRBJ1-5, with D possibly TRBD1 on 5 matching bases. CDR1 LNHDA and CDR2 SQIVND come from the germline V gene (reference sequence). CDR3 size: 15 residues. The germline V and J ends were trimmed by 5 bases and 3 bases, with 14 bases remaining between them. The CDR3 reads CASSGAHPINQPQHF. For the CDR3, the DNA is TGTGCCAGTAGTGGGGCTCATCCCATCAATCAGCCCCAGCATTTT.

DNA for the CDR3: TGTGCCAGCAGGGACAGGGGAAGCACTGAAGCTTTCTTT. Translating gives CASRDRGSTEAFF. V is TRBV5-6 and J is TRBJ1-1, with TRBD1 identical over 9 bases. CDR3 length equals 13 residues. With V trimmed by 5 bases and J by 4 bases, 3 bases remained unmatched. Germline CDR1 is SGHDT and CDR2 is YYEEEE.

DNA for the CDR3: TGCACCAGCAGCACCCGGACTAGCGGGGGAGTCAGCTCCTACAATGAGCAGTTCTTC. Translating gives CTSSTRTSGGVSSYNEQFF. The V gene is TRBV1, the J gene TRBJ2-1; the D call in the table, TRBD2, was not verified against the DNA. TRBV1 represents a pseudogene. The CDR3 is made up of 19 amino acids.

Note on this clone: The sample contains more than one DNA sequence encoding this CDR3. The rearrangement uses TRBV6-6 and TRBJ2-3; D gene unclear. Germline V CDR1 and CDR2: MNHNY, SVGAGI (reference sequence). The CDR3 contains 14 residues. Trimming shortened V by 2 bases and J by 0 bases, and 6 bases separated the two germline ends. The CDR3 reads CASSYLSSTDTQYF. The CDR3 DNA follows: TGTGCCAGCAGTTACCTTTCTAGCACAGATACGCAGTATTTT.